This TCR beta chain originates from a study of cytomegalovirus exposure and HLA in healthy donors. Study-level points and caveats: In a later analysis, at a false discovery rate of 0.05, roughly 18,000 TCR beta sequences were associated with HLA alleles. As was reported, the HLA-A and HLA-B alleles of most subjects were accurately predicted from TCR beta sequences.

About this clone itself: The target antigen is unknown.

Both 60 Vbeta primers and 13 Jbeta primers went into the PCR. Using immunoSEQ multiplex PCR, the repertoire was profiled, and TCRdb retains in-frame clones only, with some absent. The table records around 250,000 clones, nearly 95% of them present only once. This CDR3 comprises 15 residues. V lost 5 bases, J lost 5 bases, and 9 bases stayed unmatched. CDR1 MNHEY and CDR2 SVGAGI come from the germline V gene. Healthy individuals who donated bone marrow served as the donors. The donors, nominally healthy at sampling, likely had unrecorded immune exposures. This chain connects TRBV6-5 to TRBJ1-1; 9 nucleotides align to TRBD1. The TCR sequence derives from a girl aged 2 to 9 in good health and CMV-seronegative. The specimen sequenced was PBMCs. The CDR3 sequence is CASSPTGGFQTEAFF. For the CDR3, the DNA is TGTGCCAGCAGTCCTACAGGGGGCTTTCAGACTGAAGCTTTCTTT.